This T cell receptor beta chain was sequenced in a study of cytomegalovirus exposure and HLA in healthy donors. Looking at the study overall: HLA-typed donors were the source of 82 million or so unique TCRs, which an early data release held.

This CDR3 spans 13 amino acids. Per germline, CDR1 MNHNS and CDR2 SASEGT. V was shortened by 3 bases and J by 4 bases, with 9 bases between the two germline ends. Details on this clone: As yet, its antigen is unknown.

Study-wide points: A cluster of highly shared sequence variants was likely a sequencing artifact.

The PCR made use of 60 Vbeta and 13 Jbeta primers. This table comes from immunoSEQ multiplex PCR, and its TCRdb copy is limited to in-frame clones, with some not included. Among about 120,000 clones, 81% were seen once, and the ten largest hold approximately 2.2%. The clonotype originates from a woman in her thirties or forties in good health and CMV-seronegative. The sequenced sample was PBMCs. The chain carries TRBV6-1 and TRBJ1-2; D unclear. The CDR3 nucleotides read TGTGCCAGCAGTGATTGGAGCCCCTATGGCTACACCTTC. Protein: CASSDWSPYGYTF.